What follows are 9 T cell receptor beta chains derived from one specimen sequenced in a study of cytomegalovirus exposure and HLA in healthy donors. Primers included in the PCR were 60 Vbeta and 13 Jbeta primers. Assay: immunoSEQ multiplex PCR; the TCRdb copy retains only in-frame clones and omits some. The data contain over 130,000 clones, about 84% of them singletons. Sequencing was carried out using PBMCs. Receptor source: a man in his forties or fifties in good health and CMV-seronegative.

The chain joins TRBV11-1 to TRBJ2-1; D is possibly TRBD2 (6 bases). Trimming removed 3 bases at V and 2 bases at J, with 8 bases between. The V gene's germline CDR1 is SGHAT and CDR2 FQDESV (reference sequence). The CDR3 extends over 14 amino acids. This CDR3 is CASSLAGTYNEQFF. For the CDR3, the DNA is TGTGCCAGCAGCTTGGCGGGGACCTACAATGAGCAGTTCTTC.

The chain couples TRBV28 to TRBJ1-5; TRBD1 matches at 7 bases. Losses at the gene ends were 6 bases for V and 4 bases for J; bases not matched to a gene: 9. The CDR3 is made up of 15 amino acids. CDR1 is MDHEN, CDR2 SYDVKM, per germline. Here the CDR3 reads CASSPVTGYNQPQHF. The CDR3 DNA is TGTGCCAGCAGCCCGGTGACAGGGTATAATCAGCCCCAGCATTTT. Filled out from reference TRBV28 and TRBJ1-5, the complete variable domain reads DVKVTQSSRYLVKRTGEKVFLECVQDMDHENMFWYRQDPGLGLRLIYFSYDVKMKEKGDIPEGYSVSREKKERFSLILESASTNQTSMYLCASSPVTGYNQPQHFGDGTRLSIL.

The chain carries TRBV6-1 and TRBJ2-7; 7 bases are a match to TRBD2. This CDR3 has 17 amino acids. Germline values: CDR1 MNHNS, CDR2 SASEGT. V trimming: 4 bases; J trimming: 0 bases; junction bases outside the gene matches: 12. This chain's CDR3 is CASSGGGGAASSYEQYF. CDR3 DNA sequence: TGTGCCAGCAGTGGGGGGGGAGGCGCGGCGAGCTCCTACGAGCAGTACTTC.

The chain combines TRBV5-1 with TRBJ2-5, with D possibly TRBD2 on 7 matching bases. V lost 0 bases to trimming and J lost 4 bases, with 10 bases between them. CDR3 length equals 14 residues. Looked up from germline, CDR1 is SGHRS and CDR2 is YFSETQ. Written as DNA, the CDR3 is TGCGCCAGCAGCTTGGTGGGGGGGCGAGAGACCCAGTACTTC. Residues: CASSLVGGRETQYF.

This clone was observed a single time. This chain joins TRBV6-6 and TRBJ2-2, with 10 bases fitting TRBD1. The CDR3 has 14 amino acids. CDR1 is MNHNY and CDR2 is SVGAGI in the germline V gene (reference sequence). Trimming cost V 7 bases and J 6 bases; bases outside gene matches: 5. The CDR3 loop is CASTLGQGSGELFF. For the CDR3, the DNA is TGTGCCAGCACCTTGGGACAGGGGTCCGGGGAGCTGTTTTTT.

The chain combines TRBV5-1 with TRBJ2-5; 10 bases fit TRBD2. The V gene's germline CDR1 is SGHRS and CDR2 YFSETQ. The CDR3 contains 16 residues. After removal of 3 bases from V and 4 bases from J, the junction contained 9 bases not matched to a gene. The CDR3 is CASSSPSGGLGETQYF. In nucleotides, the CDR3 is TGCGCCAGCAGCTCCCCTAGCGGGGGCCTTGGAGAGACCCAGTACTTC.

The chain recombines TRBV28 with TRBJ1-1, with a possible D match to TRBD1 (6 bases). With 5 bases removed from V and 6 bases from J, the gap between germline ends came to 19 bases. The CDR3 extends over 15 amino acids. Germline lookup yields CDR1 MDHEN and CDR2 SYDVKM. The CDR3 is CASSPPKVQGPEAFF. The CDR3 bases are TGTGCCAGCAGTCCACCGAAGGTACAGGGCCCTGAAGCTTTCTTT.

The J gene is TRBJ2-7, the V gene TRBV7-2, with 14 bases identical to TRBD2. The ends lost 5 bases at V and 5 bases at J; junction bases unmatched: 5. Looked up from germline, CDR1 is SGHTA and CDR2 is FQGNSA. This CDR3 is 15 amino acids long. CDR3 nucleotide sequence: TGTGCCAGCAGCACTGGGACTAGCGGGAGCCACGAGCAGTACTTC. Protein: CASSTGTSGSHEQYF.

V is TRBV2 and J is TRBJ2-1; D is unresolved. This CDR3 spans 16 amino acids. Trimming removed 4 bases at V and 0 bases at J, with 13 bases between. CDR1 and CDR2 (germline): SNHLY, FYNNEI. CDR3 DNA: TGTGCCAGCAGTGCAGACTCCTGGCCCTCCTACAATGAGCAGTTCTTC. Its protein is CASSADSWPSYNEQFF. The whole variable domain, remainder taken from reference TRBV2 and TRBJ2-1, is EPEVTQTPSHQVTQMGQEVILRCVPISNHLYFYWYRQILGQKVEFLVSFYNNEISEKSEIFDDQFSVERPDGSNFTLKIRSTKLEDSAMYFCASSADSWPSYNEQFFGPGTRLTVL.